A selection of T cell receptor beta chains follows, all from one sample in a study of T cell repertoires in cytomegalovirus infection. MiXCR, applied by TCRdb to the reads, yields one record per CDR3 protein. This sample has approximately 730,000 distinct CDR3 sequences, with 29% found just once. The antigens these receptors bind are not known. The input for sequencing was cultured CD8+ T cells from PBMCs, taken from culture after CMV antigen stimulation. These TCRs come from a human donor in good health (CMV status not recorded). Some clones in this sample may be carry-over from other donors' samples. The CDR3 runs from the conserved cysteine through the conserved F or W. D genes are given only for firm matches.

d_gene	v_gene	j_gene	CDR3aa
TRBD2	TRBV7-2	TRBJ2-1	CASSFGGGARNEQFF
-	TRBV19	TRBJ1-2	CASIEGQSSSNYGYTF
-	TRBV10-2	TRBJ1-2	CASSGGTGANYGYTF
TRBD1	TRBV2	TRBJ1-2	CASSEALRVGGGQGYGYTF
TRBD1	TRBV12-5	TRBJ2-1	CASRTGTGGNEQFF
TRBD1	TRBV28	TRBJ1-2	CASSYRGRGGYTF
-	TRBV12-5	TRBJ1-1	CASGLMDLTEAFF
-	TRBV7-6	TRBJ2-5	CASSLVPTTPAVGTQYF
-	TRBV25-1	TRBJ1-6	CASSPTARWGQEPLHF
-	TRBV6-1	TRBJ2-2	CASGPYTNTGELFF
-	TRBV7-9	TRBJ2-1	CASRREVAGGEGSEQFF
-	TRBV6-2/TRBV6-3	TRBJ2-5	CASRGHGETQYF
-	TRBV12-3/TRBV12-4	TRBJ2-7	CASSLEGHLNEQYF
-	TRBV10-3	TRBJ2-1	CAISADSPPYNEQFF
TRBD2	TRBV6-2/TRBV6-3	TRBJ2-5	CASGRDQYF